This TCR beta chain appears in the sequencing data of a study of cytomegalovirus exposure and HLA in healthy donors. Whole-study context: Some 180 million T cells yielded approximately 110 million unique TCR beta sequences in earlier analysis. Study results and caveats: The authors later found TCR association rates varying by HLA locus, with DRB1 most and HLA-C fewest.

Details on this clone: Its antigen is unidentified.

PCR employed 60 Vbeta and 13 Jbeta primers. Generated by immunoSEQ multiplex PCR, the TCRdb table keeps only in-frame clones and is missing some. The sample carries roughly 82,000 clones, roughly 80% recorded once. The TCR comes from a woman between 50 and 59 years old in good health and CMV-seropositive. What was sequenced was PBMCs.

The CDR3 protein is CAIRDSGNEQFF. The CDR3 DNA reads TGTGCCATCAGAGATAGCGGGAATGAGCAGTTCTTC. V is TRBV10-3 and J is TRBJ2-1; 7 positions match TRBD2. The germline V gene encodes CDR1 ENHRY and CDR2 SYGVKD. CDR3 length equals 12 residues. The trim removed 6 bases at V and 7 bases at J, leaving 3 bases unmatched.